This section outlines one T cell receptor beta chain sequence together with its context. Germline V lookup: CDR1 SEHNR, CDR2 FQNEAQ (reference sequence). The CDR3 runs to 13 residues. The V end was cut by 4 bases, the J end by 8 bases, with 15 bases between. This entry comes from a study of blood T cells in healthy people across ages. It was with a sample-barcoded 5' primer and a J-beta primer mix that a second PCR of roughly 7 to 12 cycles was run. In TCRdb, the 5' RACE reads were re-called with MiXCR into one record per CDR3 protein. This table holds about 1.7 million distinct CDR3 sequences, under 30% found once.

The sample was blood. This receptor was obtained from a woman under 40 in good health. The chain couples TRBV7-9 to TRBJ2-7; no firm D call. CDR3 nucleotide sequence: TGTGCCAGCAGCTCCTTAAGTAATTACAAGCAGTACTTC. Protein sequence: CASSSLSNYKQYF.